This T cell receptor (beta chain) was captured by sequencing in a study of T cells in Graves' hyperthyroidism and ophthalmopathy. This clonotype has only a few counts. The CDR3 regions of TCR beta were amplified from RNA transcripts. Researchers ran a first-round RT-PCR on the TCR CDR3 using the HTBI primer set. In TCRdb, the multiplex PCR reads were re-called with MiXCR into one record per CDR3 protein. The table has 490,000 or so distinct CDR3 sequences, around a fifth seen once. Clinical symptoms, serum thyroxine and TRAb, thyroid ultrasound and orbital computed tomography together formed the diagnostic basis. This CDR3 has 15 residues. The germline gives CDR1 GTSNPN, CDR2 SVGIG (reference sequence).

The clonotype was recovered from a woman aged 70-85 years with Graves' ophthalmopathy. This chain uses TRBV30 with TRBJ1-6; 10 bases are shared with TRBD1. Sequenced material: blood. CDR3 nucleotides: TGTGCTTGCGGAAGGGGACAGGGGCTGAATTCACCCCTCCACTTT. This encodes CACGRGQGLNSPLHF.